This TCR beta chain was documented in a study of blood T cells in healthy people across ages. The V end lost 5 bases, the J end lost 0 bases, and 14 bases lay between the germline ends. The germline V gene encodes CDR1 SGHTA and CDR2 FQGTGA. The CDR3 totals 17 residues. Primed by a sample-barcoded 5' primer and a J-beta primer mix, a second PCR proceeded for 7 to 11 cycles. TCRdb reanalysed the 5' RACE reads using MiXCR and keeps one entry per CDR3 protein. The repertoire consists of 650,000 to 900,000 distinct CDR3 sequences, with about 59% occurring once and the leading ten covering about 30%. This clonotype was seen only once.

The sample was blood. The rearrangement uses TRBV7-3 and TRBJ2-6; D is undetermined. The TCR comes from a man aged 25-45 years in good health. CDR3 bases: TGTGCCAGCAGCCCCCCCGGTGGCTTCTCTGGGGCCAACGTCCTGACTTTC. Translation gives CASSPPGGFSGANVLTF.